This TCR beta chain stems from a study of T cell clusters in autoimmune cytopenias (dated by TCRdb to about 2019). A note on the overall study: The median TRB sequencing depth was around 55,000 reads per sample, and the median number of distinct TRB clonotypes was around 2,200 per sample. Peripheral blood TRB and IGH repertoires were sequenced in autoimmune cytopenia patients at active disease and during treatment follow-up, alongside healthy, CLL and autoimmune hepatitis controls. The goal of the study was to determine whether autoimmune cytopenia patients have a disease-specific immune repertoire signature that could serve as a blood-based biomarker.

To amplify TRB rearrangements, a touch-down multiplex PCR protocol was run with the TRB-A and TRB-B primer pools combined in a single tube. Illumina adapters and sample indices were attached to the amplicons through two consecutive PCR reactions using Phusion HS II polymerase. Amplicons were gel-purified with the NucleoSpin Gel and PCR Clean-up kit, then quantified by Qubit and quality-checked on an Agilent 2100 Bioanalyzer. Libraries were sequenced on an Illumina MiSeq using 600-cycle, single-indexed, paired-end runs. Per the authors' processing: Alignment and assembly of TRB reads were performed with MiXCR version 2.1.12 and the default MiXCR reference library. A clone was defined by each unique CDR3 nucleotide sequence, and the analysis included only productive sequences supported by at least two reads. Repertoire diversity was assessed by alpha-parameterized diversity profiles (alpha 0 to 5), including Shannon (alpha 1) and Simpson (alpha 2) indices, computed with an R script. Combinatorial TRB VJ usage was computed with the tcR package and compared between cohorts by principal component analysis with ade4. GLIPH was used to cluster TCRbeta CDR3s in pairs of cohorts matched for age and read depth, and a Wilcoxon test was used to compare cluster frequencies. TCRdb reprocessed the reads and lists each CDR3 protein sequence as a single entry, with no DNA. In this record, the V and J calls reflect TCRdb's handling and not the investigators' own analysis. The table for this sample lists roughly 3,000 distinct CDR3 sequences. The top ten clonotypes cover about 32% of the sample.

Going by frequency alone, this clonotype is medium-sized (0.01 to 0.1%); a count is unavailable. This clone's antigen is unknown. Each sample's TRB amplification started from 250 ng of peripheral blood genomic DNA, which corresponds to tens of thousands of genome equivalents. The paper as a whole reports these results and caveats: Approximately 3-fold more exclusive TRB clusters were observed in healthy donors than in active autoimmune hepatitis patients, consistent with an autoimmunity-wide signature. The cluster-lack signature was not observed for secondary cytopenia versus CLL, as the signature was apparently masked by the dominant lymphoma-associated repertoire. The TRB repertoire shifts, including less even repertoires in secondary cytopenia and CLL, mostly reflected lymphoma bias and not autoimmunity. GLIPH suggested that primary autoimmune cytopenia patients lacked physiological T cell clusters: 45 to 60 clusters were exclusive to healthy donors versus about 17 exclusive to patients. The T cell clusters were defined in silico only, and their functional role remained to be validated experimentally.

The CDR3 runs 14 amino acids, cysteine and phenylalanine included. No DNA has been recorded. The TCR sequence derives from a human donor with an autoimmune cytopenia or autoimmune hepatitis (not recorded which). Sequences were obtained from peripheral blood. The V gene is TRBV12-3 or TRBV12-4 and the J gene is TRBJ1-6; TCRdb designates TRBD1, a call that cannot be tested without DNA. The CDR3 reads CASSLWGGKSPLHF.